The 27 T cell receptor beta chains given below trace back to one sample, sequenced in a study of T cell responses to AZD1222 COVID-19 vaccine. TCRdb's table, derived via immunoSEQ multiplex PCR, lists solely in-frame clones and lacks some. Of fewer than 200,000 clones in the sample, 85% to 90% were seen once. The source was peripheral blood, collected on day 0 of AZD1222 vaccination. These receptors were obtained from an adult in good health.

The rearrangement uses TRBV4-3 and TRBJ2-6, with D unresolved. V was trimmed by 1 base and J by 0 bases, leaving 10 bases between them. The CDR3 has 17 residues. Germline CDR1 reads LGHNA; CDR2 reads YSLEER. CDR3 protein: CASSQVNTVSGANVLTF. Written as DNA, the CDR3 is TGCGCCAGCAGCCAAGTAAACACTGTCTCTGGGGCCAACGTCCTGACTTTC.

This clone was counted once. J is TRBJ2-4 and V is TRBV3-1 (or the pseudogene TRBV3-2); 9 bases align to TRBD2. CDR1 and CDR2 (germline): LGHDT, YNNKEL (reference sequence). The CDR3 loop spans 16 amino acids. V dropped 1 base and J dropped 7; count of bases not matched to a gene: 8. The CDR3 region has the DNA TGTGCCAGCAGCCAAGGCGGGAGGGCCACGAGGAACATTCAGTACTTC. Translating it yields CASSQGGRATRNIQYF.

The genes are TRBV4-1 and TRBJ1-5; 9 positions match TRBD1. The CDR3 runs 14 residues. Unmatched junction bases numbered 8, after V lost 3 bases and J lost 11 bases. The germline V gene encodes CDR1 MGHRA and CDR2 YSYEKL. The CDR3 nucleotides read TGCGCCAGCAGCCAGGGGACAGGGTCGTCATCCCAGCATTTT. Its protein is CASSQGTGSSSQHF.

The chain joins TRBV28 to TRBJ1-4; TRBD1 is a possible D gene (5 bases). CDR3 length equals 14 residues. The V end was cut by 7 bases, the J end by 5 bases, with 14 bases between. Germline V gene lookup returns CDR1 MDHEN and CDR2 SYDVKM. The CDR3 reads CASTLGGGNEKLFF. DNA of the CDR3: TGTGCCAGCACCCTTGGGGGAGGCAATGAAAAACTGTTTTTT. Drawing the rest from reference TRBV28 and TRBJ1-4, the complete variable domain is DVKVTQSSRYLVKRTGEKVFLECVQDMDHENMFWYRQDPGLGLRLIYFSYDVKMKEKGDIPEGYSVSREKKERFSLILESASTNQTSMYLCASTLGGGNEKLFFGSGTQLSVL.

V gene TRBV27 combines with J gene TRBJ1-2; 8 positions agree with TRBD1. The CDR3 contains 15 residues. Germline assignment: CDR1 MNHEY and CDR2 SMNVEV (reference sequence). The V and J ends lost 5 bases and 4 bases, in that order; junction bases with no gene match: 9. The CDR3 here is CASSPLDRGGYGYTF. CDR3 in DNA: TGTGCCAGCAGTCCGCTCGACAGGGGAGGCTATGGCTACACCTTC.

This clone was observed a handful of times. This rearrangement joins TRBV3-1 (or the pseudogene TRBV3-2) to TRBJ1-2; D remains unclear. This CDR3 has 15 residues. The germline CDR1 and CDR2 sequences are LGHDT and YNNKEL (reference sequence). V lost 3 bases, J lost 4 bases, and 15 bases lay in between. The CDR3 nucleotides are TGTGCCAGCAGCCAGGAAGAGTCCGGTGGCTATGGCTACACCTTC. Protein: CASSQEESGGYGYTF.

V gene TRBV6-5 combines with J gene TRBJ2-2; TRBD1 might be the D (5 bases). The germline CDR1 and CDR2 sequences are MNHEY and SVGAGI. The CDR3 has 14 residues. V was cut by 5 bases and J by 1 base, with 8 bases left in between. CDR3 nucleotides: TGTGCCAGCAGTCCCCAGGGGAACACCGGGGAGCTGTTTTTT. Protein: CASSPQGNTGELFF.

The CDR3 bases are TGTGCCAGCAAAAAGGGGGGGGCTGCAGATACGCAGTATTTT. Residues: CASKKGGAADTQYF. The rearrangement uses TRBV11-1 and TRBJ2-3; tentatively, D is TRBD2 (7 bases). The CDR3 is 14 amino acids. Deletions cut 7 bases from V and 4 bases from J, with 15 bases between. Germline loops: CDR1 SGHAT, CDR2 FQDESV (reference sequence).

The chain is built from TRBV11-1 and TRBJ2-7, with 8 bases identical to TRBD1. The CDR3 has 15 residues. Germline-derived CDR1 and CDR2 are SGHAT and FQDESV (reference sequence). J gave up 7 bases and V 5 bases, and 13 bases lay outside the gene matches. The CDR3: CASSPRDRFLSEQYF. The CDR3 region has the DNA TGTGCCAGCAGCCCCAGGGACAGGTTCTTGAGTGAGCAGTACTTC.

The rearrangement uses TRBV29-1 and TRBJ2-7; D is unresolved. The germline gives CDR1 SQVTM, CDR2 ANQGSEA. Trimming left V 7 bases short and J 2 bases short, with 9 bases between. The CDR3 spans 11 residues. CDR3 bases: TGCAGCGCTTGCGTAGCCTACGAGCAGTACTTC. Translated, it gives CSACVAYEQYF.

This clone was detected once. The V gene is TRBV7-9, the J gene TRBJ1-5; possibly TRBD1 for D (5 bases). This CDR3 comprises 14 residues. The V end lost 1 base, the J end lost 6 bases, and 10 bases lay between the germline ends. CDR1 and CDR2 (germline): SEHNR, FQNEAQ (reference sequence). The CDR3 protein is CASSLDGAIQPQHF. The CDR3 DNA sequence: TGTGCCAGCAGCTTAGACGGGGCCATTCAGCCCCAGCATTTT.

This chain uses TRBV7-2 with TRBJ1-5, with 7 positions matching TRBD1. Per the germline V gene, CDR1 is SGHTA and CDR2 is FQGNSA. V lost 4 bases, J lost 0 bases, and 15 bases stayed unmatched. The CDR3 contains 19 residues. CDR3 DNA sequence: TGTGCCAGCAGCTCAACCGCGGCAGGGGGACCTTATAGCAATCAGCCCCAGCATTTT. It encodes CASSSTAAGGPYSNQPQHF.

This clone was picked up a small number of times. The rearrangement joins TRBV3-1 (or the pseudogene TRBV3-2) to TRBJ2-5; the match to TRBD2 covers 11 bases. V lost 4 bases, J lost 1 base, and 5 bases stayed unmatched. The CDR3 is 16 amino acids. Germline loops: CDR1 LGHDT, CDR2 YNNKEL (reference sequence). The CDR3 here is CASSLGTSGLQETQYF. DNA of the CDR3: TGTGCCAGCAGCCTCGGGACTAGCGGACTCCAAGAGACCCAGTACTTC.

V gene TRBV5-1 combines with J gene TRBJ1-5, with 8 bases matching TRBD1. Trimming took 0 bases from V and 6 from J; bases not matched to a gene: 5. CDR3 length equals 15 residues. Germline V gene sequence: CDR1 SGHRS, CDR2 YFSETQ. The CDR3 bases are TGCGCCAGCAGCTTGGGGACAGGGATTGGTCAGCCCCAGCATTTT. This gives the protein CASSLGTGIGQPQHF.

The CDR3 DNA sequence: TGTGCCAGCAGCTTACTAGCAGTTAGGGGGCCGGATACGCAGTATTTT. Its protein is CASSLLAVRGPDTQYF. The rearrangement joins TRBV7-9 to TRBJ2-3; the match to TRBD1 covers 7 bases. Germline CDR1 SEHNR, CDR2 FQNEAQ (reference sequence). This CDR3 is 16 amino acids long. V lost 2 bases to trimming and J lost 6 bases; unmatched junction nucleotides: 11.

The chain recombines TRBV19 with TRBJ1-2; D possibly corresponds to TRBD1 (5 bases). The CDR3 contains 14 residues. Per germline, CDR1 LNHDA and CDR2 SQIVND (reference sequence). V gave up 5 bases and J gave up 2 bases, with 12 bases separating them. The chain's CDR3 is CASSLMTVNYGYTF. In nucleotides, the CDR3 is TGTGCCAGTAGTTTAATGACAGTGAACTATGGCTACACCTTC. Full variable domain (rest looked up from reference TRBV19 and TRBJ1-2): DGGITQSPKYLFRKEGQNVTLSCEQNLNHDAMYWYRQDPGQGLRLIYYSQIVNDFQKGDIAEGYSVSREKKESFPLTVTSAQKNPTAFYLCASSLMTVNYGYTFGSGTRLTVV.

The chain couples TRBV19 to TRBJ2-1; the D gene could be TRBD1 or TRBD2 (5 bases each). The CDR3 is 14 amino acids. V was clipped by 6 bases and J by 0 bases, with 9 bases between them. Germline V gives CDR1 LNHDA, CDR2 SQIVND (reference sequence). The CDR3 loop reads CASSEGSSYNEQFF. The CDR3 DNA is TGTGCCAGTAGCGAGGGGAGCTCCTACAATGAGCAGTTCTTC.

The CDR3 here is CASSVDGSTDTQYF. In DNA form, the CDR3 reads TGTGCCAGCAGCGTAGACGGTAGCACAGATACGCAGTATTTT. The chain is built from TRBV9 and TRBJ2-3; D remains unclear. CDR1 and CDR2 (germline): SGDLS, YYNGEE. The CDR3 is 14 amino acids. V was pared by 0 bases and J by 0 bases, with 5 bases between.

The genes are TRBV5-4 and TRBJ2-1, with D unresolved. This CDR3 is 16 amino acids long. The V end lost 3 bases, the J end lost 1 base, and 14 bases lay between the germline ends. CDR1 and CDR2 (germline): SGHNT, YYREEE (reference sequence). The CDR3 sequence is CASSSQTTLSYNEQFF. The CDR3 coding sequence is TGTGCCAGCAGCTCACAAACTACCCTTTCCTACAATGAGCAGTTCTTC.

The chain joins TRBV18 to TRBJ2-4, with D possibly being TRBD2 (7 bases). The CDR3 consists of 15 residues. CDR1 is KGHSH, CDR2 LQKENI, per germline. The V end was cut by 6 bases, the J end by 6 bases, with 18 bases between. The CDR3 sequence: CASSRDARGANIQYF. CDR3 in DNA: TGTGCCAGCTCCCGGGACGCACGGGGGGCAAACATTCAGTACTTC.

V gene TRBV29-1 combines with J gene TRBJ2-2; TRBD2 aligns across 7 bases. CDR1 is SQVTM, CDR2 ANQGSEA, per germline. V shed 5 bases and J 2 bases; nucleotides not matched to a gene: 5. CDR3 size: 14 residues. This CDR3 reads CSVSRGTNTGELFF. CDR3 DNA: TGCAGCGTTTCGCGGGGGACTAACACCGGGGAGCTGTTTTTT.

The J gene is TRBJ1-5, the V gene TRBV19, with D perhaps TRBD1 (5 bases). The V gene lost 5 bases and the J gene lost 0 bases, with 11 bases spanning the gap. The CDR3 spans 15 residues. Looked up from germline, CDR1 is LNHDA and CDR2 is SQIVND (reference sequence). The CDR3 reads CASSGSGVSNQPQHF. CDR3 nucleotide sequence: TGTGCCAGTAGTGGGTCGGGGGTTAGCAATCAGCCCCAGCATTTT.

The chain recombines TRBV6-2 or TRBV6-3 with TRBJ2-7; 7 bases agree with TRBD1. There are 12 residues in the CDR3. Germline CDR1 is MNHEY and CDR2 is SVGEGT. With 5 bases clipped from V and 6 bases from J, the junction kept 4 bases outside the gene matches. In nucleotides, the CDR3 is TGTGCCAGCAGTCTGACAGGGTTCGAGCAGTACTTC. Translated, it gives CASSLTGFEQYF.

The V call is TRBV7-9, the J call TRBJ1-4; 9 bases are a match to TRBD1. J was trimmed by 0 bases and V by 2 bases; bases with no gene match: 1. Germline CDR1 reads SEHNR; CDR2 reads FQNEAQ (reference sequence). The CDR3 runs to 16 residues. The CDR3 DNA sequence: TGTGCCAGCAGCTTAAACAGGGGGCCAACTAATGAAAAACTGTTTTTT. Its protein product is CASSLNRGPTNEKLFF.

V usage is TRBV9 and J usage is TRBJ2-5; no clear D. This CDR3 region has 15 residues. Germline CDR1 is SGDLS and CDR2 is YYNGEE. The V end was cut by 0 bases, the J end by 1 base, with 10 bases between. Here the CDR3 reads CASSVGPARQETQYF. CDR3 in DNA: TGTGCCAGCAGCGTAGGTCCAGCACGCCAAGAGACCCAGTACTTC. Full variable domain (outside the CDR3, taken from reference TRBV9 and TRBJ2-5): DSGVTQTPKHLITATGQRVTLRCSPRSGDLSVYWYQQSLDQGLQFLIQYYNGEERAKGNILERFSAQQFPDLHSELNLSSLELGDSALYFCASSVGPARQETQYFGPGTRLLVL.

This sequence joins TRBV19 and TRBJ2-1; 9 nucleotides agree with TRBD2. V lost 7 bases to trimming and J lost 8 bases; unmatched junction nucleotides: 12. The length of the CDR3 is 15 residues. Germline V gene lookup returns CDR1 LNHDA and CDR2 SQIVND (reference sequence). CDR3 nucleotides: TGTGCCAGTACCCACGGGCTAGCGGGAACGCATGAGCAGTTCTTC. Its protein is CASTHGLAGTHEQFF.

The chain carries TRBV5-4 and TRBJ1-2, with no clear D. The CDR3 runs to 13 residues. V lost 1 base, J lost 0 bases, and 4 bases lay in between. CDR1 and CDR2 (germline): SGHNT, YYREEE (reference sequence). The CDR3 loop reads CASSLHSNYGYTF. The CDR3 DNA reads as TGTGCCAGCAGCTTGCACTCTAACTATGGCTACACCTTC.